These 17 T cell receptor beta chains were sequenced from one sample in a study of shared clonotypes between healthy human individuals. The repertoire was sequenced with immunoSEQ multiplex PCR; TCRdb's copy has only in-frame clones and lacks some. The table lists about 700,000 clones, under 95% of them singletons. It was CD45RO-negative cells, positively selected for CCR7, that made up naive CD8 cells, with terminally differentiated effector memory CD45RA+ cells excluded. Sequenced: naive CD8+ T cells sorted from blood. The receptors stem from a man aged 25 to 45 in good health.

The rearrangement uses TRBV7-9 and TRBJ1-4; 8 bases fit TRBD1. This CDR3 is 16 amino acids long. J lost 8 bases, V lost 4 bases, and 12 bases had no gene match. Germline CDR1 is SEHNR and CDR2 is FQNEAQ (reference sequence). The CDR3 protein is CASSSRVGQGSEKLFF. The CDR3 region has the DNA TGTGCCAGCAGCTCGAGGGTTGGACAGGGTAGCGAAAAACTGTTTTTT.

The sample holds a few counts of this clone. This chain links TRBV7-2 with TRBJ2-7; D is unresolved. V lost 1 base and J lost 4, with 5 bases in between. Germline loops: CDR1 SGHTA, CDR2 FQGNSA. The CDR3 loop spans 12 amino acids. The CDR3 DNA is TGTGCCAGCAGCTTAGAATGGTACGAGCAGTACTTC. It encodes CASSLEWYEQYF.

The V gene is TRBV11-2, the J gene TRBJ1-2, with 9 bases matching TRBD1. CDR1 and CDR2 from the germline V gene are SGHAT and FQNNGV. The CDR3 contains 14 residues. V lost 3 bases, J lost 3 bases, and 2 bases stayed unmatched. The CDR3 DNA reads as TGTGCCAGCAGCTTCGGACAGGGGCACTATGGCTACACCTTC. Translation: CASSFGQGHYGYTF.

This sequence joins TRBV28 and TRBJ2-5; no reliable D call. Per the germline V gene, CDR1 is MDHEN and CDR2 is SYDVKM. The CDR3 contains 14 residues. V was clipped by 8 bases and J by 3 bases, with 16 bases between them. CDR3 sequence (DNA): TGTGCCAGCCTCTCGAGGAAAGGAGAAGAGACCCAGTACTTC. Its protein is CASLSRKGEETQYF.

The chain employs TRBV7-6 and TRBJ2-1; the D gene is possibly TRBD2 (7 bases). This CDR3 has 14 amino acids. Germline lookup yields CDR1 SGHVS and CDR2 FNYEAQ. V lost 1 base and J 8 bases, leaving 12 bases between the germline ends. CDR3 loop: CASSLVGGADEQFF. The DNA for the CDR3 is TGTGCCAGCAGCTTAGTAGGGGGGGCCGATGAGCAGTTCTTC.

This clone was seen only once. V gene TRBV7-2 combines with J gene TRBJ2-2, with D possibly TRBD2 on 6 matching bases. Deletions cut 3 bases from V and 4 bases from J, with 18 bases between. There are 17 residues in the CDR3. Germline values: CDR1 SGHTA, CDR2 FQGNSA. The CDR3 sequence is CASSLSPVGLFTGELFF. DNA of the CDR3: TGTGCCAGCAGCTTGTCCCCCGTGGGACTTTTCACCGGGGAGCTGTTTTTT.

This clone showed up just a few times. In DNA, the CDR3 is TGTGCCACCAGCAGGCGGGATGCTGAGCAGTTCTTC. Amino acid sequence: CATSRRDAEQFF. V and J are TRBV15 and TRBJ2-1, with a weak D call TRBD2 (6 bases). The CDR3 extends over 12 amino acids. V lost 3 bases to trimming and J lost 9 bases, with 9 bases between them. Germline assignment: CDR1 LNHNV and CDR2 YYDKDF (reference sequence).

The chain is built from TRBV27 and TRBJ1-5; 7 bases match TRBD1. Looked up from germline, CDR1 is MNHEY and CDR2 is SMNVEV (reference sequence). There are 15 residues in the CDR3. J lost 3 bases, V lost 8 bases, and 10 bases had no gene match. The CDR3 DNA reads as TGTGCCAGCGCCCCCCGACAGGGCCACAATCAGCCCCAGCATTTT. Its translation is CASAPRQGHNQPQHF.

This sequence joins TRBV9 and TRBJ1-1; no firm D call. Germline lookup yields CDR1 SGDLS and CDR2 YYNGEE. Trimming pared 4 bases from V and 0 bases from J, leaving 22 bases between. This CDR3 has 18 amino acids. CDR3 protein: CASSPVPPPQIMNTEAFF. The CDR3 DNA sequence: TGTGCCAGCAGCCCCGTACCCCCCCCACAGATAATGAACACTGAAGCTTTCTTT.

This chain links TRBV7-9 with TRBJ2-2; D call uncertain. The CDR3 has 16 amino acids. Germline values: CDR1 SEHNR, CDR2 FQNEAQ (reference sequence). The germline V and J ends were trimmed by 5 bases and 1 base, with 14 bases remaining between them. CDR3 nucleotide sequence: TGTGCCAGCAGCCCCGGTAGGAGCGAGAACACCGGGGAGCTGTTTTTT. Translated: CASSPGRSENTGELFF.

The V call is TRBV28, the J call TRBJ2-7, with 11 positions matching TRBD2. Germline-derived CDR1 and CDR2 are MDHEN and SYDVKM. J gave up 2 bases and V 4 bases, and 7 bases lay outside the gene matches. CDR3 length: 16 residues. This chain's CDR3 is CASSSTSGRNTYEQYF. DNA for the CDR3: TGTGCCAGCAGTTCAACTAGCGGGAGAAACACCTACGAGCAGTACTTC.

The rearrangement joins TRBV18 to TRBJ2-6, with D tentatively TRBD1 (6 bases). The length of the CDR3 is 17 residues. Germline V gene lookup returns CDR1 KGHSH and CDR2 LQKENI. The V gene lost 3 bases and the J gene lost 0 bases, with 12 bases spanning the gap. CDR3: CASSPPDSRSGANVLTF. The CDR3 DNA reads TGTGCCAGCTCACCGCCGGACAGTCGCTCTGGGGCCAACGTCCTGACTTTC.

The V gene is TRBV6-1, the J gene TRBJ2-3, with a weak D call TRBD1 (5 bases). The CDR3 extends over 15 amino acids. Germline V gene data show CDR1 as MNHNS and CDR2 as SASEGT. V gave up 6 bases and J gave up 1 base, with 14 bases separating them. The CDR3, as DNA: TGTGCCAGCAGCGGACACTCATCGGGCACAGATACGCAGTATTTT. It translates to CASSGHSSGTDTQYF.

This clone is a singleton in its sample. The CDR3, as DNA: TGCGCCAGCAGCCCCGGACAGGGCGGGGAGTACGAGCAGTACTTC. It yields the protein CASSPGQGGEYEQYF. The chain couples TRBV4-3 to TRBJ2-7; 8 bases map to TRBD1. V lost 4 bases and J lost 4; bases outside the gene matches: 9. There are 15 residues in the CDR3. From germline, CDR1 is LGHNA and CDR2 YSLEER.

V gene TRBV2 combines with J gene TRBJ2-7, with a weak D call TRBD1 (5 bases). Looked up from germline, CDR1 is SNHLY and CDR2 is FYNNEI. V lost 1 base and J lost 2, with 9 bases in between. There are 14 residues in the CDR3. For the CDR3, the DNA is TGTGCCAGCAGTGAAGTGGGCAGGGCCTACGAGCAGTACTTC. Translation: CASSEVGRAYEQYF. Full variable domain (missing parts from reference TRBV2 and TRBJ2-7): EPEVTQTPSHQVTQMGQEVILRCVPISNHLYFYWYRQILGQKVEFLVSFYNNEISEKSEIFDDQFSVERPDGSNFTLKIRSTKLEDSAMYFCASSEVGRAYEQYFGPGTRLTVT.

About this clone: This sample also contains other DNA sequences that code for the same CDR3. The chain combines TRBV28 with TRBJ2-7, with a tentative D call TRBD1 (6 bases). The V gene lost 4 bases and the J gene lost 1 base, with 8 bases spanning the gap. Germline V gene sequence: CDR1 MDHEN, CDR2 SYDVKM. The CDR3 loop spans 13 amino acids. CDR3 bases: TGTGCCAGCAGTTCCACAGGGTCCTACGAGCAGTACTTC. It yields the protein CASSSTGSYEQYF.

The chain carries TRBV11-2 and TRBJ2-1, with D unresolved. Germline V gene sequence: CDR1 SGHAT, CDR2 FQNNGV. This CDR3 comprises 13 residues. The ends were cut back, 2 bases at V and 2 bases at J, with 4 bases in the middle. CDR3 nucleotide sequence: TGTGCCAGCAGCTTACAGACCTACAATGAGCAGTTCTTC. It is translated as CASSLQTYNEQFF.